This T cell receptor (beta chain) was documented in a study of beta chain features in type 1 diabetes. Overall study results and limits: Type 1 diabetes patients had TCRB CDR3s that were shorter (moderately but significantly so) in all four CD4+ subsets. The influence of HLA type on TCRB rearrangement stayed undetermined. In type 1 diabetes patients, VDJ junctions had fewer insertions; deletions at these junctions were more frequent.

The whole isolated RNA underwent reverse transcription, so sequencing captured expressed TCRB transcripts. The assay was immunoSEQ multiplex PCR, and TCRdb's table has in-frame clones only and misses some. Among 300,000 to 350,000 clones listed, around 8% were seen once. In this sample, this clone turned up a few times. What it binds is unknown. What was sequenced was central memory CD4+ T cells from blood. This sequence originates from a young woman in good health.

CDR3 nucleotides: TGTGCCAGTAGTATGTACAGCAGGGGGGTGAATGAGCAGTTCTTC. Protein product: CASSMYSRGVNEQFF. The chain couples TRBV19 to TRBJ2-1; tentative D call: TRBD1 (7 bases). Trimming shortened V by 3 bases and J by 7 bases, and 16 bases separated the two germline ends. Germline CDR1 and CDR2: LNHDA and SQIVND (reference sequence). The CDR3 sequence is 15 residues long.